Listed below are T cell receptor beta chains from one sample, sequenced in a study of blood T cell repertoires in COVID-19. Method: immunoSEQ multiplex PCR; TCRdb's copy keeps in-frame clones and lacks some. The data contain 76,000 or so clones, roughly 80% of them singletons. The sequenced material came from peripheral blood. The receptors derive from a man aged 45-60 years with acute or convalescent COVID-19. The CDR3 runs from the conserved cysteine through the conserved F or W. A D gene is named only where the DNA matches it firmly. Not all rows give a size; the values are once, few, many and, for expanded clones, a class.

abundance: NA
v_gene: TRBV5-1
d_gene: TRBD2
j_gene: TRBJ2-5
len: 15
CDR3aa: CASSPTSGGSETQYF
CDR3nt: TGCGCCAGCAGCCCAACTAGCGGGGGTTCGGAGACCCAGTACTTC

abundance: once
v_gene: TRBV30
d_gene: TRBD1
j_gene: TRBJ2-5
len: 10
CDR3aa: CATGEETQYF
CDR3nt: TGTGCTACAGGGGAAGAGACCCAGTACTTC

abundance: NA
v_gene: TRBV20-1
d_gene: TRBD1
j_gene: TRBJ1-2
len: 13
CDR3aa: CSAGGGTGEGYTF
CDR3nt: TGCAGTGCTGGTGGGGGGACAGGGGAAGGCTACACCTTC

abundance: NA
v_gene: TRBV11-2
d_gene: TRBD1
j_gene: TRBJ1-1
len: 14
CDR3aa: CASSLGQGVTEAFF
CDR3nt: TGTGCCAGCAGCTTAGGGCAGGGGGTAACTGAAGCTTTCTTT

abundance: NA
v_gene: TRBV4-1
d_gene: TRBD2
j_gene: TRBJ2-1
len: 14
CDR3aa: CASSRTSGGNEQFF
CDR3nt: TGCGCCAGCAGCCGGACTAGCGGAGGCAATGAGCAGTTCTTC

abundance: NA
v_gene: TRBV25-1
d_gene: TRBD2
j_gene: TRBJ2-7
len: 14
CDR3aa: CASSEPSGIHEQYF
CDR3nt: TGTGCCAGCAGTGAGCCTAGCGGGATCCACGAGCAGTACTTC

abundance: NA
v_gene: TRBV6-1
d_gene: TRBD1
j_gene: TRBJ1-2
len: 15
CDR3aa: CASSEVGLGQNGYTF
CDR3nt: TGTGCCAGCAGTGAAGTTGGTTTGGGACAGAATGGCTACACCTTC

abundance: NA
v_gene: TRBV9
d_gene: NA
j_gene: TRBJ2-1
len: 16
CDR3aa: CASSGDRRAGGNEQFF
CDR3nt: TGTGCCAGCAGCGGAGACCGCCGGGCAGGGGGGAATGAGCAGTTCTTC

abundance: NA
v_gene: TRBV18
d_gene: NA
j_gene: TRBJ2-1
len: 16
CDR3aa: CASSPRRQSSYNEQFF
CDR3nt: TGTGCCAGCTCACCAAGGCGACAGAGCTCCTACAATGAGCAGTTCTTC

abundance: NA
v_gene: TRBV4-3
d_gene: NA
j_gene: TRBJ2-3
len: 16
CDR3aa: CASSQSGKASTDTQYF
CDR3nt: TGCGCCAGCAGCCAGTCGGGGAAAGCTAGCACAGATACGCAGTATTTT

abundance: NA
v_gene: TRBV2
d_gene: TRBD1
j_gene: TRBJ2-7
len: 14
CDR3aa: CASSGSTGFYEQYF
CDR3nt: TGTGCCAGCAGTGGATCGACAGGGTTCTACGAGCAGTACTTC

abundance: NA
v_gene: TRBV3-1/TRBV3-2
d_gene: NA
j_gene: TRBJ2-1
len: 16
CDR3aa: CASSTVRHSAHNEQFF
CDR3nt: TGTGCCAGCAGTACCGTCAGACATTCGGCCCACAATGAGCAGTTCTTC

abundance: NA
v_gene: TRBV6-1
d_gene: NA
j_gene: TRBJ1-2
len: 14
CDR3aa: CASSERKANYGYTF
CDR3nt: TGTGCCAGCAGTGAGCGGAAAGCTAACTATGGCTACACCTTC

abundance: once
v_gene: TRBV11-1
d_gene: NA
j_gene: TRBJ1-2
len: 13
CDR3aa: CASAVGYGDGYTF
CDR3nt: TGTGCCAGCGCTGTGGGCTACGGGGATGGCTACACCTTC

abundance: NA
v_gene: TRBV5-4
d_gene: NA
j_gene: TRBJ2-2
len: 13
CDR3aa: CASRGGNTGELFF
CDR3nt: TGTGCCAGCAGAGGCGGTAACACCGGGGAGCTGTTTTTT

abundance: once
v_gene: TRBV7-6
d_gene: TRBD1
j_gene: TRBJ2-2
len: 13
CDR3aa: CASSVDRAGELFF
CDR3nt: TGTGCCAGCAGCGTGGACAGGGCCGGGGAGCTGTTTTTT

abundance: few
v_gene: TRBV7-9
d_gene: TRBD1
j_gene: TRBJ1-1
len: 15
CDR3aa: CASSVATGLDTEAFF
CDR3nt: TGTGCCAGCAGCGTCGCGACAGGGTTGGACACTGAAGCTTTCTTT

abundance: NA
v_gene: TRBV6-1
d_gene: NA
j_gene: TRBJ1-5
len: 19
CDR3aa: CASSESVGGIRYSNQPQHF
CDR3nt: TGTGCCAGCAGTGAATCAGTGGGAGGTATCCGATATAGCAATCAGCCCCAGCATTTT

abundance: NA
v_gene: TRBV4-3
d_gene: NA
j_gene: TRBJ2-2
len: 14
CDR3aa: CASSQDSGTGELFF
CDR3nt: TGCGCCAGCAGCCAAGATTCGGGTACCGGGGAGCTGTTTTTT

abundance: NA
v_gene: TRBV18
d_gene: TRBD2
j_gene: TRBJ2-1
len: 17
CDR3aa: CASSPGLGLAVYNEQFF
CDR3nt: TGTGCCAGCTCACCGGGGTTAGGACTAGCGGTATACAATGAGCAGTTCTTC

abundance: NA
v_gene: TRBV28
d_gene: NA
j_gene: TRBJ1-1
len: 14
CDR3aa: CASSPGFLNTEAFF
CDR3nt: TGTGCCAGCAGCCCCGGGTTTTTGAACACTGAAGCTTTCTTT

abundance: NA
v_gene: TRBV5-4
d_gene: NA
j_gene: TRBJ1-3
len: 14
CDR3aa: CASSQDSLGNTIYF
CDR3nt: TGTGCCAGCAGCCAGGACAGCCTAGGAAACACCATATATTTT

abundance: once
v_gene: TRBV2
d_gene: NA
j_gene: TRBJ1-5
len: 14
CDR3aa: CASSEASENQPQHF
CDR3nt: TGTGCCAGCAGTGAAGCAAGCGAGAATCAGCCCCAGCATTTT

abundance: NA
v_gene: TRBV6-2/TRBV6-3
d_gene: TRBD1
j_gene: TRBJ2-7
len: 16
CDR3aa: CASSYGTGRFSYEQYF
CDR3nt: TGTGCCAGCAGTTACGGGACAGGGCGATTCTCCTACGAGCAGTACTTC

abundance: NA
v_gene: TRBV7-9
d_gene: TRBD1
j_gene: TRBJ1-5
len: 16
CDR3aa: CASSAGTGVSFQPQHF
CDR3nt: TGTGCCAGCAGCGCTGGGACAGGGGTCTCGTTTCAGCCCCAGCATTTT

abundance: NA
v_gene: TRBV7-8
d_gene: TRBD1
j_gene: TRBJ2-6
len: 18
CDR3aa: CASRGPQGVRSGANVLTF
CDR3nt: TGTGCCAGCAGGGGACCACAGGGGGTGCGCTCTGGGGCCAACGTCCTGACTTTC

abundance: NA
v_gene: TRBV6-2/TRBV6-3
d_gene: TRBD2
j_gene: TRBJ2-1
len: 14
CDR3aa: CASSFQLAGGPTFF
CDR3nt: TGTGCCAGCAGTTTTCAACTAGCGGGAGGGCCGACGTTCTTC

abundance: NA
v_gene: TRBV4-3
d_gene: NA
j_gene: TRBJ2-5
len: 16
CDR3aa: CASSQDLEGIQETQYF
CDR3nt: TGCGCCAGCAGCCAAGATCTTGAGGGAATCCAAGAGACCCAGTACTTC

abundance: NA
v_gene: TRBV5-4
d_gene: NA
j_gene: TRBJ1-3
len: 14
CDR3aa: CASRPGTVGNTIYF
CDR3nt: TGTGCCAGCAGACCCGGGACTGTTGGAAACACCATATATTTT

abundance: NA
v_gene: TRBV11-3
d_gene: NA
j_gene: TRBJ2-3
len: 15
CDR3aa: CASSLGTKLTDTQYF
CDR3nt: TGTGCCAGCAGCTTAGGGACTAAATTAACGGATACGCAGTATTTT

abundance: NA
v_gene: TRBV4-3
d_gene: NA
j_gene: TRBJ1-6
len: 16
CDR3aa: CASSQDWGNQNSPLHF
CDR3nt: TGCGCCAGCAGCCAAGATTGGGGCAATCAGAATTCACCCCTCCACTTT

abundance: NA
v_gene: TRBV6-1
d_gene: NA
j_gene: TRBJ1-2
len: 13
CDR3aa: CASSEGANYGYTF
CDR3nt: TGTGCCAGCAGTGAAGGAGCTAACTATGGCTACACCTTC

abundance: NA
v_gene: TRBV12-3/TRBV12-4
d_gene: NA
j_gene: TRBJ2-7
len: 12
CDR3aa: CASSFIAYEQYF
CDR3nt: TGTGCCAGCAGTTTTATTGCGTACGAGCAGTACTTC

abundance: NA
v_gene: TRBV4-3
d_gene: TRBD2
j_gene: TRBJ2-1
len: 16
CDR3aa: CASSQAGTSVYNEQFF
CDR3nt: TGCGCCAGCAGCCAGGCCGGGACTAGCGTTTACAATGAGCAGTTCTTC

abundance: NA
v_gene: TRBV5-8
d_gene: TRBD1
j_gene: TRBJ2-1
len: 16
CDR3aa: CASSSYSGQRRNEQFF
CDR3nt: TGTGCCAGCAGCTCCTACTCGGGACAGAGGAGAAATGAGCAGTTCTTC

abundance: NA
v_gene: TRBV6-2/TRBV6-3
d_gene: NA
j_gene: TRBJ1-1
len: 14
CDR3aa: CASSYMGGRTEAFF
CDR3nt: TGTGCCAGCAGTTACATGGGGGGGAGGACTGAAGCTTTCTTT

abundance: few
v_gene: TRBV2
d_gene: NA
j_gene: TRBJ2-1
len: 14
CDR3aa: CASRLKAQNNEQFF
CDR3nt: TGTGCCAGCCGGTTGAAAGCCCAAAACAATGAGCAGTTCTTC